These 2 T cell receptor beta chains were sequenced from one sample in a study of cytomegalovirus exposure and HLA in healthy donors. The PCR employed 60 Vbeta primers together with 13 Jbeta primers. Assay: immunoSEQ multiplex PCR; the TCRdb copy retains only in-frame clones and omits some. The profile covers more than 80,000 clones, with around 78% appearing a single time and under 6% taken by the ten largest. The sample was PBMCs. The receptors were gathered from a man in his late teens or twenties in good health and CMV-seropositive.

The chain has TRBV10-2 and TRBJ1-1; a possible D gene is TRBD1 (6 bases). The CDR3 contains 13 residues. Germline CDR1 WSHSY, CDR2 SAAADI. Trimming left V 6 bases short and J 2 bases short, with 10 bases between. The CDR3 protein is CASRQGLNTEAFF. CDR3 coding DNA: TGCGCCAGCAGACAGGGTCTAAACACTGAAGCTTTCTTT.

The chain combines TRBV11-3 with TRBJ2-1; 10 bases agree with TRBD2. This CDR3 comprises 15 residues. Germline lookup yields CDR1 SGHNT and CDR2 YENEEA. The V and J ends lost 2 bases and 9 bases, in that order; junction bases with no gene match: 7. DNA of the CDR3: TGTGCCAGCAGCTTAAGTAGCGGGGGGAATGGTGAGCAGTTCTTC. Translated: CASSLSSGGNGEQFF.